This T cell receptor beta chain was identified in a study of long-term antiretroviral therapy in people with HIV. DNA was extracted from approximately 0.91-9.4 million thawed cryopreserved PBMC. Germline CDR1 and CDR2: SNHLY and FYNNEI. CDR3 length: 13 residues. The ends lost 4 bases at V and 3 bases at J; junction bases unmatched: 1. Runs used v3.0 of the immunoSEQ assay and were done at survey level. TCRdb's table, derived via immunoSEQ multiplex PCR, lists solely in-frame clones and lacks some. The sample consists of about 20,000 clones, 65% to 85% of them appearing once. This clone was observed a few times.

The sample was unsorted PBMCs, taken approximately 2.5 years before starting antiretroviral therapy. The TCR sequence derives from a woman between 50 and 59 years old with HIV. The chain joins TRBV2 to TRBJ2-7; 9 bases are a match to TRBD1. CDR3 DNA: TGTGCCAGCAGTGTGACAGGGGGCTACGAGCAGTACTTC. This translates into CASSVTGGYEQYF.